The TCR beta chain under discussion was sequenced for a study of T cell responses to AZD1222 COVID-19 vaccine. Sequencing used immunoSEQ multiplex PCR; TCRdb keeps in-frame clones, though not all of them. The repertoire holds 100,000 or so clones, with around nine tenths as singletons. The V gene's germline CDR1 is SQVTM and CDR2 ANQGSEA. The length of the CDR3 is 11 residues. Trimming pared 3 bases from V and 11 bases from J, leaving 10 bases between. This material consisted of peripheral blood, taken on day 0 of AZD1222 vaccination. This TCR came from an adult in good health. This chain connects TRBV29-1 to TRBJ1-4; no reliable D call. This CDR3 is CSVDVGGKLFF. The CDR3 nucleotides are TGCAGCGTTGATGTAGGTGGGAAACTGTTTTTT.